The T cell receptor (beta chain) under discussion was sequenced for a study of CD8 T cells in Susac syndrome. It was with random hexamers that roughly 0.45 to 1 ug RNA was reverse transcribed. Each CDR3 protein is one row after TCRdb ran MiXCR on the immunoSEQ multiplex PCR reads. This sample has more than 65,000 distinct CDR3 sequences, with about 95% found just once. Germline V lookup: CDR1 MNHEY, CDR2 SMNVEV (reference sequence). The CDR3 has 13 amino acids. Between the trimmed V and J ends, which lost 5 bases and 2 bases, there was a span of 9 bases. High-throughput TCR beta sequencing covered peripheral CD8+ and CD4+ T cells.

J is TRBJ2-5 and V is TRBV27; a weak D match, TRBD1 (5 bases). The TCR originated in a human donor in good health. Source material: CD8+ T cells from PBMCs. The CDR3 coding sequence is TGTGCCAGCAGTCCGACAGATCAAGAGACCCAGTACTTC. Its translation is CASSPTDQETQYF.